The 10 T cell receptor beta chains presented below share a single source sample, sequenced in a study of radiotherapy plus CTLA-4 blockade in lung cancer. Method: immunoSEQ multiplex PCR; TCRdb's copy keeps in-frame clones and lacks some. The sample has 9,500 to 15,000 clones; around 80% are singletons. The sample here was peripheral blood, taken from a patient treated with radiotherapy plus ipilimumab. The receptors originated from a human donor with non-small cell lung cancer that progressed on radiotherapy plus ipilimumab.

The chain couples TRBV27 to TRBJ2-7, with 9 nucleotides matching TRBD1. The CDR3 covers 17 residues. Unmatched junction bases numbered 11, after V lost 1 base and J lost 4 bases. Germline V gene sequence: CDR1 MNHEY, CDR2 SMNVEV (reference sequence). CDR3 sequence: CASSLWKQGAGAYEQYF. DNA of the CDR3: TGTGCCAGCAGTTTATGGAAACAGGGGGCAGGGGCATACGAGCAGTACTTC.

The genes are TRBV28 and TRBJ2-5, with 10 bases identical to TRBD1. This CDR3 has 16 residues. The germline gives CDR1 MDHEN, CDR2 SYDVKM. The ends lost 4 bases at V and 11 bases at J; junction bases unmatched: 16. The CDR3 sequence is CASSSSPGQGLGGQYF. The CDR3 bases are TGTGCCAGCAGTTCGTCTCCGGGACAGGGGTTGGGGGGGCAGTACTTC.

V and J are TRBV14 and TRBJ1-6; TRBD1 matches at 8 bases. This CDR3 contains 13 residues. CDR1 is SGHDN and CDR2 is FVKESK in the germline V gene. V lost 5 bases, J lost 10 bases, and 4 bases stayed unmatched. The chain's CDR3 is CASSYRQGSPLHF. CDR3 DNA sequence: TGTGCCAGCAGCTATCGACAGGGGTCACCCCTCCACTTT.

This chain joins TRBV27 and TRBJ2-1; either TRBD1 or TRBD2 may fit D (5 bases each). Between the trimmed V and J ends, which lost 6 bases and 5 bases, there was a span of 14 bases. The CDR3 has 14 amino acids. Germline loops: CDR1 MNHEY, CDR2 SMNVEV (reference sequence). CDR3 loop: CASRRAQVNNEQFF. Here the CDR3 DNA reads TGTGCCAGCAGGAGGGCACAGGTTAACAATGAGCAGTTCTTC.

The chain employs TRBV6-5 and TRBJ2-7; D is uncertain. The V gene's germline CDR1 is MNHEY and CDR2 SVGAGI. The germline V and J ends were trimmed by 2 bases and 3 bases, with 8 bases remaining between them. The CDR3 contains 13 residues. CDR3 nucleotide sequence: TGTGCCAGCAGTTACAGTGTCTACTACGAGCAGTACTTC. Its protein product is CASSYSVYYEQYF.

The chain uses TRBV29-1 and TRBJ2-3; 11 bases fit TRBD1. Germline lookup yields CDR1 SQVTM and CDR2 ANQGSEA. This CDR3 is 13 amino acids long. After removal of 4 bases from V and 4 bases from J, the junction contained 1 base not matched to a gene. CDR3 loop: CSVGTGGSDTQYF. CDR3 coding DNA: TGCAGCGTTGGGACAGGGGGCTCAGATACGCAGTATTTT.

The CDR3 coding sequence is TGTGCCAGCAGCCGGGGACATAGCAATCAGCCCCAGCATTTT. It translates to CASSRGHSNQPQHF. The J gene is TRBJ1-5, the V gene TRBV9, with a weak D call TRBD1 (6 bases). Trimming cost V 4 bases and J 0 bases, with 8 bases left between them. Germline CDR1 SGDLS, CDR2 YYNGEE. This CDR3 region has 14 residues.

Only one count was recorded for this clone. The chain joins TRBV25-1 to TRBJ1-2, with TRBD1 as a possible D gene (5 bases). The CDR3 covers 15 residues. Germline loops: CDR1 MGHDK, CDR2 SYGVNS. The V and J ends lost 6 bases and 4 bases respectively, with 18 bases between them. CDR3 DNA: TGTGCCAGCAGCTTTACCCGTTCGGGGGGCTATGGCTACACCTTC. Its translation is CASSFTRSGGYGYTF.

The rearrangement uses TRBV5-6 and TRBJ1-1; D is uncertain. Germline CDR1 SGHDT, CDR2 YYEEEE. CDR3 length: 14 residues. Trimming removed 1 base at V and 1 base at J, with 8 bases between. CDR3 in amino acids: CASSLSGPNTEAFF. The CDR3 DNA reads as TGTGCCAGCAGCTTGTCCGGGCCGAACACTGAAGCTTTCTTT. The full variable domain, in which reference TRBV5-6 and TRBJ1-1 provide the parts outside the CDR3, is DAGVTQSPTHLIKTRGQQVTLRCSPKSGHDTVSWYQQALGQGPQFIFQYYEEEERQRGNFPDRFSGHQFPNYSSELNVNALLLGDSALYLCASSLSGPNTEAFFGQGTRLTVV.

The CDR3 nucleotides read TGTGCCAGCAGCCAAGGTCCCAGCCAAGAGACCCAGTACTTC. Amino acids: CASSQGPSQETQYF. The chain combines TRBV4-2 with TRBJ2-5; D unresolved. The germline gives CDR1 LGHNA, CDR2 YNFKEQ. The CDR3 is made up of 14 amino acids. The V gene lost 1 base and the J gene lost 1 base, with 7 bases spanning the gap.